The entry that follows covers one T cell receptor (beta chain) sequence. Its antigen is as yet unknown. It was with 60 Vbeta and 13 Jbeta primers that the PCR ran. Assay: immunoSEQ multiplex PCR; the TCRdb copy retains only in-frame clones and omits some. The table lists 100,000 to 150,000 clones. This entry comes from a study of cytomegalovirus exposure and HLA in healthy donors. Study findings and constraints: In a later analysis, common viral pathogens appeared linked to several of the most significant clusters.

CDR1 WNHNN and CDR2 SYGVQD come from the germline V gene (reference sequence). The CDR3 covers 11 residues. V shed 9 bases, J shed 8 bases, and the junction held 6 bases outside the gene matches. The source material was PBMCs. The clonotype originates from a man aged 18-30 years in good health and CMV-seronegative. This sequence joins TRBV10-1 and TRBJ1-2, with 7 bases aligning to TRBD1. This chain's CDR3 is CASLQGFGYTF. The CDR3 bases are TGCGCCAGTCTACAGGGGTTCGGCTACACCTTC.